Listed below are T cell receptor beta chains from one sample, sequenced in a study of blood T cell repertoires in COVID-19. The repertoire was sequenced with immunoSEQ multiplex PCR; TCRdb's copy has only in-frame clones and lacks some. Found here are 55,000 to 85,000 clones, 70% to 75% of them singletons; the top ten hold less than 25%. Sequencing input: peripheral blood. The receptors originated from a man in his 60s with acute or convalescent COVID-19. Each CDR3 is given with its conserved first and last residue. D genes are given only for firm matches. The size of a clone is reported for some rows only, either as once, few or many, or as a class for expanded clones.

clone_size j_call d_call v_call cdr3_nt cdr3_aa
- TRBJ1-5 TRBD1 TRBV28 TGTGCCAGCATGTCACCGGGACAGGGGAGTCAGCCCCAGCATTTT CASMSPGQGSQPQHF
- TRBJ2-3 - TRBV10-2 TGCGCCAGCATAAGGGGGATGGGGCGCGATACGCAGTATTTT CASIRGMGRDTQYF
- TRBJ2-1 TRBD2 TRBV24-1 TGTGCCACCAGTCAGCGGGGGACTTCCTACAATGAGCAGTTCTTC CATSQRGTSYNEQFF
- TRBJ1-3 - TRBV6-1 TGTGCCAGCAGTGCATTGACAGGAAACTTAGGAAACACCATATATTTT CASSALTGNLGNTIYF
- TRBJ2-1 - TRBV28 TGTGCCAGCGCGACAGGCGCTAGGGATGAGCAGTTCTTC CASATGARDEQFF
many TRBJ1-2 - TRBV30 TGTGCCTGGAGTATCCGGGACACTGGTAACTATGGCTACACCTTC CAWSIRDTGNYGYTF
- TRBJ1-2 TRBD1 TRBV28 TGTGCCAGCAGTATAGGACAGGGGCGGTATAACTATGGCTACACCTTC CASSIGQGRYNYGYTF
once TRBJ1-1 TRBD1 TRBV19 TGTGCCAGTAGTAGGGACAGGGTAGGAGCTGAAGCTTTCTTT CASSRDRVGAEAFF
- TRBJ2-5 - TRBV24-1 TGTGCCACCAGTGAACCGGACAACCTGGAGACCCAGTACTTC CATSEPDNLETQYF
- TRBJ1-1 - TRBV11-1 TGTGCCAGCAGCCTCCAAAACAAGAACACTGAAGCTTTCTTT CASSLQNKNTEAFF
once TRBJ2-5 TRBD2 TRBV3-1/TRBV3-2 TGTGCCAGCAGCCCCTTAGCGGGAGTGGTGACCCAGTACTTC CASSPLAGVVTQYF
- TRBJ2-7 - TRBV6-5 TGTGCCAGCAGTTCTTCCCTTTACGAGCAGTACTTC CASSSSLYEQYF
- TRBJ2-2 TRBD2 TRBV7-2 TGTGCCAGCAGCTTCGGGGGGGCACGGGGCGGGGAGCTGTTTTTT CASSFGGARGGELFF
- TRBJ1-2 - TRBV2 TGTGCCAGCAGTGAGAGACGGGTTCATGGCTACACCTTC CASSERRVHGYTF
- TRBJ2-2 - TRBV18 TGTGCCAGCTCACCGGGGCTTGGAACCGGGGAGCTGTTTTTT CASSPGLGTGELFF
- TRBJ2-3 - TRBV19 TGTGCCACCACCGCGAGCGGCGAGTACACAGATACGCAGTATTTT CATTASGEYTDTQYF
few TRBJ1-6 TRBD1 TRBV6-5 TGTGCCAGTTCCGGGACAGCCTATAATTCACCCCTCCACTTT CASSGTAYNSPLHF
- TRBJ2-1 - TRBV24-1 TGTGCCACTCGGGACTCGATCAATGAGCAGTTCTTC CATRDSINEQFF
once TRBJ2-2 TRBD2 TRBV5-1 TGCGCCAGCAGCTTGGACCCTAGCGGACCATCAACCGGGGAGCTGTTTTTT CASSLDPSGPSTGELFF
- TRBJ1-2 - TRBV28 TGTGCCAGCAGCACAGGTCTGTATGGCTACACCTTC CASSTGLYGYTF
- TRBJ2-3 - TRBV2 TGTGCCAGCAACATCCTCGGGGGTGCAGATACGCAGTATTTT CASNILGGADTQYF
- TRBJ2-5 TRBD2 TRBV6-1 TGTGCCAGCAGTGGCGCTAGCGGGAGGGCGGGCCAAGAGACCCAGTACTTC CASSGASGRAGQETQYF
- TRBJ2-5 - TRBV3-1/TRBV3-2 TGTGCCAGCAGCCCGCGGGGTGACGGAGAGACCCAGTACTTC CASSPRGDGETQYF
- TRBJ2-3 - TRBV7-8 TGTGCCAGCAGCCCACCTCAGGGGACAGATACGCAGTATTTT CASSPPQGTDTQYF
- TRBJ2-1 TRBD2 TRBV30 TGTGCCTGGAGCCGGCCTAGCGGGGGAGTTGGTGAGCAGTTCTTC CAWSRPSGGVGEQFF
- TRBJ1-2 TRBD1 TRBV5-1 TGCGCCAGCAGCGCAAACAGGGGGTTTAGGGAGAACTATGGCTACACCTTC CASSANRGFRENYGYTF
- TRBJ2-5 - TRBV6-5 TGTGCCAGCAAACCGTGGGAGAAAGAGACCCAGTACTTC CASKPWEKETQYF
- TRBJ2-5 - TRBV13 TGTGCCAGCAGCACCCGGGACACCCAAGAGACCCAGTACTTC CASSTRDTQETQYF
once TRBJ1-3 - TRBV27 TGTGCCAGCAGTTTCGCAGGGTCTGGAAACACCATATATTTT CASSFAGSGNTIYF
once TRBJ1-1 - TRBV12-3/TRBV12-4 TGTGCCAGCAGTTTAGTTTCGGGAGCTGAAGCTTTCTTT CASSLVSGAEAFF
- TRBJ2-2 - TRBV7-3 TGTGCCAGCAGCTTCCGCAGGGGCACCGGGGAGCTGTTTTTT CASSFRRGTGELFF
- TRBJ2-2 - TRBV19 TGTGCCAGTACCCAGTACCCCGGGGAGCTGTTTTTT CASTQYPGELFF
- TRBJ2-3 TRBD1 TRBV28 TGTGCCAGCAGCTCCCCCCGGGACAGGGGGTTAGATACGCAGTATTTT CASSSPRDRGLDTQYF
- TRBJ2-5 - TRBV30 TGTGCCTGGATAACAGGGAGCCCTCAAGGGACCCAGTACTTC CAWITGSPQGTQYF
once TRBJ2-7 TRBD1 TRBV2 TGTGCCAGCAGGCGGGACAGGGGGAATACCTACGAGCAGTACTTC CASRRDRGNTYEQYF